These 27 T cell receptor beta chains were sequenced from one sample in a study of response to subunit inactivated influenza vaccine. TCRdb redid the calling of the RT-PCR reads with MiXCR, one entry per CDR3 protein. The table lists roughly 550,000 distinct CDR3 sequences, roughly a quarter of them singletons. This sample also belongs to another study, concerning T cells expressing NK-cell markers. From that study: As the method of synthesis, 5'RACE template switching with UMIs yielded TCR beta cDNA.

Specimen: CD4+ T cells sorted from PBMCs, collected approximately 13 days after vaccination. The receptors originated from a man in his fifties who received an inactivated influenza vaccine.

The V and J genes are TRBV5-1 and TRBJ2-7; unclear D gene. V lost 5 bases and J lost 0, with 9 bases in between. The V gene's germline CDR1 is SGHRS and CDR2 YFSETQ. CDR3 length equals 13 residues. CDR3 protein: CASRGSSSYEQYF. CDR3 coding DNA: TGCGCCAGCAGAGGAAGCAGCTCCTACGAGCAGTACTTC.

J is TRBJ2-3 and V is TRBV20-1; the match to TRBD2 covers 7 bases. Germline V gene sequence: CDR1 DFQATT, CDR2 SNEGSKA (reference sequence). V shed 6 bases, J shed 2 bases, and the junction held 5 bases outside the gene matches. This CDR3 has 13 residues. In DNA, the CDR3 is TGCAGTGCCCTCAGCGGGAACACAGATACGCAGTATTTT. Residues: CSALSGNTDTQYF.

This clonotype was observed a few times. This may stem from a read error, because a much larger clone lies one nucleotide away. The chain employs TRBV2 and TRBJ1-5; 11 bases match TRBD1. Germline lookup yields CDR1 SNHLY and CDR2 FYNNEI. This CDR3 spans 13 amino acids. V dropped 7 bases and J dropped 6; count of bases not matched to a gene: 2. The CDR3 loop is CASTGTGGQPQHF. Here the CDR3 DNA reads TGTGCCAGCACCGGGACAGGGGGTCAGCCCCAGCATTTT.

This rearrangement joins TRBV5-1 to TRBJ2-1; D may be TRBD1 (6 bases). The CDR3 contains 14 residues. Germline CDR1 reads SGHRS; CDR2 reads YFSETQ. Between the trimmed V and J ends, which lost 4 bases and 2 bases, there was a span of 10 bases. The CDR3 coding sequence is TGCGCCAGCAGCCTGAGGACAGCCTACAATGAGCAGTTCTTC. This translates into CASSLRTAYNEQFF. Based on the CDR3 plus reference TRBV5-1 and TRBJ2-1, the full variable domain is KAGVTQTPRYLIKTRGQQVTLSCSPISGHRSVSWYQQTPGQGLQFLFEYFSETQRNKGNFPGRFSGRQFSNSRSEMNVSTLELGDSALYLCASSLRTAYNEQFFGPGTRLTVL.

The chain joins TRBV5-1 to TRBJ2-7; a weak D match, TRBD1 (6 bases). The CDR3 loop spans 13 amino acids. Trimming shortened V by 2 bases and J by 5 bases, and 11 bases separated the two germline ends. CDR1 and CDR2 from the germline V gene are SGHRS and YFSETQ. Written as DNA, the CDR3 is TGCGCCAGCAGCTTACAGGGATGGGACGAGCAGTACTTC. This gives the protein CASSLQGWDEQYF.

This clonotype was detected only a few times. CDR3 in amino acids: CASSHGGLAVNTGELFF. The CDR3 nucleotides are TGTGCCAGCAGCCACGGGGGACTAGCGGTGAACACCGGGGAGCTGTTTTTT. The V gene is TRBV6-1, the J gene TRBJ2-2; TRBD2 matches at 11 bases. The germline gives CDR1 MNHNS, CDR2 SASEGT. After removal of 6 bases from V and 1 base from J, the junction contained 7 bases not matched to a gene. The CDR3 has 17 residues.

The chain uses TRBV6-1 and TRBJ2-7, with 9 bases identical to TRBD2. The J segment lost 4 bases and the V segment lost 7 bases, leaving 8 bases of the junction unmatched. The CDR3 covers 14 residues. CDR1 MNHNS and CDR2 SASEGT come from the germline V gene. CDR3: CASNNGGGAYEQYF. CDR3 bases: TGTGCCAGCAACAACGGCGGGGGGGCGTACGAGCAGTACTTC.

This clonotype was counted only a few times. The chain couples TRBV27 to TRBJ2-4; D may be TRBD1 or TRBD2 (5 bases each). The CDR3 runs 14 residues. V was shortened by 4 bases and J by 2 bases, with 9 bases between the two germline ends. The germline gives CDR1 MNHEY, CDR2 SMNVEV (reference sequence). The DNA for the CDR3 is TGTGCCAGCAGTTCTCAGGGACCCAAAAACATTCAGTACTTC. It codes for CASSSQGPKNIQYF.

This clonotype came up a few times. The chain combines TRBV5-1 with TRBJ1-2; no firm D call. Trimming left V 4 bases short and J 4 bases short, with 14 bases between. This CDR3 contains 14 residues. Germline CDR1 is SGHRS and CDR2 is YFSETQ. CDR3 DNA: TGCGCCAGCAGCCTCCCCGGGGATTCCTATGGCTACACCTTC. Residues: CASSLPGDSYGYTF. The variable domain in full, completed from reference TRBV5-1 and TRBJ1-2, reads KAGVTQTPRYLIKTRGQQVTLSCSPISGHRSVSWYQQTPGQGLQFLFEYFSETQRNKGNFPGRFSGRQFSNSRSEMNVSTLELGDSALYLCASSLPGDSYGYTFGSGTRLTVV.

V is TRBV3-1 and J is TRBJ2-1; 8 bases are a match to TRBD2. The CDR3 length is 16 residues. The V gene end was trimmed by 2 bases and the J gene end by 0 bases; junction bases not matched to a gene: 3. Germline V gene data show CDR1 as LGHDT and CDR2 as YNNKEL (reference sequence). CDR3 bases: TGTGCCAGCAGCCAAATTAGCGGGGCCTCCTACAATGAGCAGTTCTTC. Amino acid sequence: CASSQISGASYNEQFF.

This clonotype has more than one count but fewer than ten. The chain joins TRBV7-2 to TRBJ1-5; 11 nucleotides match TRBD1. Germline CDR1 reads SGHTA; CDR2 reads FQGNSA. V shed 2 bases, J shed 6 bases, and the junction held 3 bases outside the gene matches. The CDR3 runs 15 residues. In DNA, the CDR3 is TGTGCCAGCAGCTTATCCGGGACAGGGGGTCAGCCCCAGCATTTT. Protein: CASSLSGTGGQPQHF.

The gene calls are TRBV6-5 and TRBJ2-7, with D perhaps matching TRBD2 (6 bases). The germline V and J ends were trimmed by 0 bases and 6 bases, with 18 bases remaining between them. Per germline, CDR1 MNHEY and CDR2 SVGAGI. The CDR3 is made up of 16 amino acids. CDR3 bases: TGTGCCAGCAGTTACTCGACTGCTAGCGTTGCGACCGAGCAGTACTTC. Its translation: CASSYSTASVATEQYF.

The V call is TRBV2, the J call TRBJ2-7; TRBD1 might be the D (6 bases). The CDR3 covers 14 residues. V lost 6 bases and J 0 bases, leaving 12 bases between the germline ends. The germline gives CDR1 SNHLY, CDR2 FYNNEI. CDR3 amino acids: CASRRTESSYEQYF. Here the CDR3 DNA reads TGTGCCAGCAGGAGGACAGAGAGCTCCTACGAGCAGTACTTC.

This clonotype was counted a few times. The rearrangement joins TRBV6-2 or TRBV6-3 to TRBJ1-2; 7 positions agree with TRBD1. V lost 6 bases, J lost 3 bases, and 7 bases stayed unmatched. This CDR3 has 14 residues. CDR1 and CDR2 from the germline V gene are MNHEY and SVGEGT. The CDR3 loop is CASRRPTGYYGYTF. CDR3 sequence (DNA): TGTGCCAGCAGGCGACCGACAGGGTACTATGGCTACACCTTC.

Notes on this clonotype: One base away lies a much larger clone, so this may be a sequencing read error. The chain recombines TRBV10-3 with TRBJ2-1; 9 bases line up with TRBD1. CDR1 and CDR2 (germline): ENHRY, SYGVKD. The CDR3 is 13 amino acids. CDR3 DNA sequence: TGTACCATCAGGGGGACAGGGAAGGATGAGCAGTTCTTC. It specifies CTIRGTGKDEQFF.

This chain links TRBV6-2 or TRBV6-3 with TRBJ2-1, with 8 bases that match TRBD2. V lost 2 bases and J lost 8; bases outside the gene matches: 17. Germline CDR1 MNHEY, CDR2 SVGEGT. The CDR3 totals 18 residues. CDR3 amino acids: CASSYLPSTSGLGDEQFF. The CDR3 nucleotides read TGTGCCAGCAGTTACCTTCCGTCAACTAGCGGACTAGGTGATGAGCAGTTCTTC.

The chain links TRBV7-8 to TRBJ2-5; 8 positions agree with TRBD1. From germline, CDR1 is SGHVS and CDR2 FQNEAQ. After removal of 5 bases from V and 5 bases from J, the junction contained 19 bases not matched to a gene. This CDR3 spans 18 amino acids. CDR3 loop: CASSPLGGTGGPRETQYF. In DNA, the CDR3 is TGTGCCAGCAGCCCCCTGGGGGGTACAGGGGGTCCAAGGGAGACCCAGTACTTC.

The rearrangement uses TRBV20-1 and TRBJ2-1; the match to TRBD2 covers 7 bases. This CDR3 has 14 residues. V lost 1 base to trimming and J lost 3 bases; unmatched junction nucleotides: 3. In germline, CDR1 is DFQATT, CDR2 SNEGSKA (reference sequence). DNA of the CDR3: TGCAGTGCTAGAGGCCTAGCGGACTACAATGAGCAGTTCTTC. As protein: CSARGLADYNEQFF.

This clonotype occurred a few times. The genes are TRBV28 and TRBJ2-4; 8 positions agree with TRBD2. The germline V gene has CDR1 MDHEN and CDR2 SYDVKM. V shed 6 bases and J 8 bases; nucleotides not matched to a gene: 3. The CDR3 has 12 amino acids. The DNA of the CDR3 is TGTGCCAGCAGCCCCGGGGGGGACATTCAGTACTTC. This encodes CASSPGGDIQYF. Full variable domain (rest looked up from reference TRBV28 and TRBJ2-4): DVKVTQSSRYLVKRTGEKVFLECVQDMDHENMFWYRQDPGLGLRLIYFSYDVKMKEKGDIPEGYSVSREKKERFSLILESASTNQTSMYLCASSPGGDIQYFGAGTRLSVL.

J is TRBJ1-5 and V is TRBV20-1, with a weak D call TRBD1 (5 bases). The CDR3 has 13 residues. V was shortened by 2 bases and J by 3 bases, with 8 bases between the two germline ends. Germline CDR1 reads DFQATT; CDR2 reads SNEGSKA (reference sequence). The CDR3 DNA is TGCAGTGCTAGACGGGGGTTCAATCAGCCCCAGCATTTT. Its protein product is CSARRGFNQPQHF.

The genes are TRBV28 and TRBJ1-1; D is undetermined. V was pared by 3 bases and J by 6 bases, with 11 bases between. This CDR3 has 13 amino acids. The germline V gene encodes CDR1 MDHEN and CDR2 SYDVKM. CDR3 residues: CASSFSGSSEAFF. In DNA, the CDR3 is TGTGCCAGCAGTTTTTCGGGGTCCTCTGAAGCTTTCTTT.

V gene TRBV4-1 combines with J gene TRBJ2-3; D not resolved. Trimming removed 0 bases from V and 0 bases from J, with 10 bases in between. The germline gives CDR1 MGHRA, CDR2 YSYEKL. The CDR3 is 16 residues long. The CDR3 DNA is TGCGCCAGCAGCCAAGATCGGACGGACAGCACAGATACGCAGTATTTT. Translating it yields CASSQDRTDSTDTQYF.

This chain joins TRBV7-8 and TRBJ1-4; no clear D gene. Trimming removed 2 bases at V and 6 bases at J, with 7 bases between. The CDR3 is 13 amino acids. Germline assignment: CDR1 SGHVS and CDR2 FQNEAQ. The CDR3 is CASSLRGDEKLFF. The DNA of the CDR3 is TGTGCCAGCAGCTTACGGGGTGATGAAAAACTGTTTTTT.

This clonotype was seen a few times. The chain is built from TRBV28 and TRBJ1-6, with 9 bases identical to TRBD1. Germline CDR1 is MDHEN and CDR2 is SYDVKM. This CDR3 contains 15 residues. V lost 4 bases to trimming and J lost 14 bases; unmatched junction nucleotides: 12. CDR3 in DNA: TGTGCCAGCAGTTCCCCGGGGACAGGGTCCGAGGCCCTCCACTTT. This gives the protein CASSSPGTGSEALHF.

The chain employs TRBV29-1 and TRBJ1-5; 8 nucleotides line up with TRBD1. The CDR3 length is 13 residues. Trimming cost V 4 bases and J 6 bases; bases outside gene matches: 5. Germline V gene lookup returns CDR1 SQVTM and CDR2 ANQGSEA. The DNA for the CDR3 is TGCAGCGTTGGGACAGGGTCGCTTCAGCCCCAGCATTTT. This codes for CSVGTGSLQPQHF.

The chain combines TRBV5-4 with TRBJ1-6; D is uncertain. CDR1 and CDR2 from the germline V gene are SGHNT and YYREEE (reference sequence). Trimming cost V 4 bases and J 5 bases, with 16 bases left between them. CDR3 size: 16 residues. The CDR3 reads CASSPGSGVDNSPLHF. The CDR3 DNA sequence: TGTGCCAGCAGCCCTGGGAGTGGGGTAGATAATTCACCCCTCCACTTT.

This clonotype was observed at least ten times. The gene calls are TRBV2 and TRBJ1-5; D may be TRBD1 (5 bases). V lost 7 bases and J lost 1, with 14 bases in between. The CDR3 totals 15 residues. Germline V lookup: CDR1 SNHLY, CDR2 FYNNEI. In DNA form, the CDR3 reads TGTGCCAGCAAACCCGATCAGGGCAGCAATCAGCCCCAGCATTTT. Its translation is CASKPDQGSNQPQHF.